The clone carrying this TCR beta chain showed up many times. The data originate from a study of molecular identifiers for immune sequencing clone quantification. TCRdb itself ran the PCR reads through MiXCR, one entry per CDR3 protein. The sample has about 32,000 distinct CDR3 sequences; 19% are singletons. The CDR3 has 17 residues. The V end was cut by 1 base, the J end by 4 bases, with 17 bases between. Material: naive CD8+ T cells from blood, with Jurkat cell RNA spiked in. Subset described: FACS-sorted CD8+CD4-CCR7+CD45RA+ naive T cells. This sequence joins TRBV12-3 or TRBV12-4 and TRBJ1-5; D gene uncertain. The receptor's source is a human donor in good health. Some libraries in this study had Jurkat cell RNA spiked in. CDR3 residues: CASSLGAGNRGNQPQHF. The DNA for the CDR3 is TGTGCCAGCAGTTTAGGGGCAGGCAACAGAGGGAATCAGCCCCAGCATTTT.